The following is a TCR beta chain sequence with its context. What it binds is unknown. The sample belongs to a study of T cell responses to AZD1222 COVID-19 vaccine. Libraries were prepared by immunoSEQ multiplex PCR; TCRdb keeps only in-frame clonotypes and omits some of them. The sample contains around 69,000 clones, roughly 84% of which appear only once. Study outcomes and limitations: Among those given AZD1222, only six were seropositive at baseline.

The V gene end was trimmed by 6 bases and the J gene end by 4 bases; junction bases not matched to a gene: 9. The CDR3 runs 16 residues. Germline lookup yields CDR1 LNHDA and CDR2 SQIVND (reference sequence). The chain recombines TRBV19 with TRBJ1-5; 10 bases line up with TRBD1. The source material was peripheral blood, sampled on day 0 of AZD1222 vaccination. The origin of this receptor is an adult in good health. CDR3 nucleotide sequence: TGTGCCAGTAGATTGACAGGGGGCGGCCTTAATCAGCCCCAGCATTTT. Its protein product is CASRLTGGGLNQPQHF.